The clone carrying this T cell receptor (beta chain) was seen at least ten times. Its matching antigen is unknown. Researchers took RNA transcripts and amplified the TCR beta CDR3 regions from them. Primed by the HTBI set, a first-round RT-PCR was run on the TCR CDR3. TCRdb re-called the multiplex PCR reads with MiXCR, one entry per CDR3 protein. The table shows approximately 530,000 distinct CDR3 sequences, with 16% occurring only once. From approximately 9.1 ml of fresh peripheral blood, PBMCs were isolated. The sample belongs to a study of T cells in Graves' hyperthyroidism and ophthalmopathy. Broader study findings: Ophthalmopathy was identified by the model a median around 6.3 months ahead of onset. Most clonotypes expanded in the thyroid (above 0.001) were also present in blood. From stable hyperthyroidism, ophthalmopathy was separated by a 13 V-J model.

The CDR3 loop spans 14 amino acids. The junction had 5 bases not matched to a gene; V was cut back by 2 bases and J by 6 bases. CDR1 is SGHTA and CDR2 is FQGNSA in the germline V gene. The sample comprised blood. This sequence was found in a woman aged 18-29 years with Graves' hyperthyroidism. The chain carries TRBV7-2 and TRBJ2-7; TRBD2 aligns across 9 bases. The CDR3 reads CASSLRAGGGEQYF. CDR3 nucleotides: TGTGCCAGCAGCTTAAGAGCGGGAGGAGGCGAGCAGTACTTC.